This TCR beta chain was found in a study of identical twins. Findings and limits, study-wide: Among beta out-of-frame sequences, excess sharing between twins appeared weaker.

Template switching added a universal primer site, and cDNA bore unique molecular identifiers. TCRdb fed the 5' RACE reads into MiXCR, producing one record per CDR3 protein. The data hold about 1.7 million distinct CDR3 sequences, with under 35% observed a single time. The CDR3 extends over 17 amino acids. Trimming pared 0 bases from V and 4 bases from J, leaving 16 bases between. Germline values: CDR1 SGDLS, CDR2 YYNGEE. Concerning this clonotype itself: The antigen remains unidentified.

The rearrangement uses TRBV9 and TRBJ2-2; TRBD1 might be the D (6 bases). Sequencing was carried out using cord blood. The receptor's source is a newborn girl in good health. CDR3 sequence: CASSVGGLGFITGELFF. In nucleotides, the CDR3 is TGTGCCAGCAGCGTAGGGGGGCTCGGGTTTATCACCGGGGAGCTGTTTTTT.